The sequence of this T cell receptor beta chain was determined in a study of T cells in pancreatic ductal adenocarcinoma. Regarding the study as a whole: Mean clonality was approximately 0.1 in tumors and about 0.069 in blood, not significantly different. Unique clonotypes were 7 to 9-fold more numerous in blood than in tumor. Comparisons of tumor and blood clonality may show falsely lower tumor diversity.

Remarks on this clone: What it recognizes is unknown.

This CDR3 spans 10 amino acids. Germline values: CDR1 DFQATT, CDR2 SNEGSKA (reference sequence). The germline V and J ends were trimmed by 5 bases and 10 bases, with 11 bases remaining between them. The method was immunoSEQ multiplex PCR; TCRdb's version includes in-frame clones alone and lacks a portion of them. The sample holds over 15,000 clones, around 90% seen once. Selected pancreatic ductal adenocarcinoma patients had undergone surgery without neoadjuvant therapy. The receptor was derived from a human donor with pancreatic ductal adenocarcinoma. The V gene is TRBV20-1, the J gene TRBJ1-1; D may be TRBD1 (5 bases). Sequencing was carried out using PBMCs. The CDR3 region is CSASGRRAFF. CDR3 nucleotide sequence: TGCAGTGCTTCAGGGAGGCGAGCTTTCTTT.